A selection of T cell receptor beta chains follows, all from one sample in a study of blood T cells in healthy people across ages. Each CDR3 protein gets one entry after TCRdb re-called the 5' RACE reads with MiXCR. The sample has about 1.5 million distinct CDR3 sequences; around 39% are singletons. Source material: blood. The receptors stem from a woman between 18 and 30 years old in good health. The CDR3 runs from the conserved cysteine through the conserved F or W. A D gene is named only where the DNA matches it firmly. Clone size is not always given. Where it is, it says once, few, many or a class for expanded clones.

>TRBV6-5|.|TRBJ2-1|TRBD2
CASTRASGRGNEQFF
TGTGCCAGCACTAGGGCTAGCGGGAGGGGCAATGAGCAGTTCTTC
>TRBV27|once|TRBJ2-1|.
CASSLWQDNEQFF
TGTGCCAGCAGTTTATGGCAAGACAATGAGCAGTTCTTC
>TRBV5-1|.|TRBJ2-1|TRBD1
CARKDRVPRNEQFF
TGCGCCAGAAAGGACAGGGTACCCCGCAATGAGCAGTTCTTC
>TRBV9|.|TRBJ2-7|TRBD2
CASSLLAVTYNEQYF
TGTGCCAGCAGCCTGCTAGCGGTGACCTACAATGAGCAGTACTTC
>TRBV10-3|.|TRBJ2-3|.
CAIRDEGPGTDTQYF
TGTGCCATCAGGGACGAGGGGCCGGGCACAGATACGCAGTATTTT
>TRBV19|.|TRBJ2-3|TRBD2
CASRGDTSGSTDTQYF
TGTGCCAGTAGGGGGGATACTAGCGGCAGCACAGATACGCAGTATTTT
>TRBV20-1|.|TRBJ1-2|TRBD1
CSAADSPGQGAGGYTF
TGCAGTGCAGCTGACTCACCGGGACAGGGGGCAGGTGGCTACACCTTC
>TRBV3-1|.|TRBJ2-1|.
CASSQDRGYSNEQFF
TGTGCCAGCAGCCAAGATCGGGGGTACAGCAATGAGCAGTTCTTC
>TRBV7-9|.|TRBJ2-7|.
CASSTTDRQSGEQYF
TGTGCCAGCAGCACCACGGACAGACAGAGTGGTGAGCAGTACTTC
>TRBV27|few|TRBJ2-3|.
CASSLGPKRPSTDTQYF
TGTGCCAGCAGTTTAGGGCCGAAGCGGCCTAGCACAGATACGCAGTATTTT
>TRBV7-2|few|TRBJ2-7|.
CASSETTYEQYF
TGTGCCAGCTCCGAGACAACCTACGAGCAGTACTTC
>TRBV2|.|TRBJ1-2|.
CASSDGFREAYGYTF
TGTGCCAGCAGTGATGGGTTCAGGGAAGCCTATGGCTACACCTTC
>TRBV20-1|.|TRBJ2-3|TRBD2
CSARVKWRGGTDTQYF
TGCAGTGCTAGAGTAAAATGGCGGGGGGGCACAGATACGCAGTATTTT
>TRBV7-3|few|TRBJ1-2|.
CASSLDSGTYGYTF
TGTGCCAGCAGCTTAGACTCCGGGACCTATGGCTACACCTTC
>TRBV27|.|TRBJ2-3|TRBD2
CASSRTSGLTDTQYF
TGTGCCAGCAGCCGGACTAGCGGGCTCACAGATACGCAGTATTTT
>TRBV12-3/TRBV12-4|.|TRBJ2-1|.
CASSWLAGEQFF
TGTGCCAGCAGTTGGCTAGCCGGTGAGCAGTTCTTC
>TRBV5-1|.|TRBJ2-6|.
CASSLPLTAGANVLTF
TGCGCCAGCAGCTTGCCGTTAACGGCTGGGGCCAACGTCCTGACTTTC
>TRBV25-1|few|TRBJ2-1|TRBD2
CASSDSGGDYNEQFF
TGTGCCAGCAGTGATAGCGGGGGCGATTACAATGAGCAGTTCTTC
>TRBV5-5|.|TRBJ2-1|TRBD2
CASSFTSGRAVEQFF
TGTGCCAGCAGCTTCACTAGCGGGAGGGCCGTTGAGCAGTTCTTC
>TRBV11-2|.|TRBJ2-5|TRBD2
CASSFGMVSGSSSYNEQYF
TGTGCCAGCAGCTTTGGAATGGTTAGCGGGAGCTCCTCCTACAATGAGCAGTACTTC
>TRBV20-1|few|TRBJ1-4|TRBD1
CSARRPGGNEKLFF
TGCAGTGCTAGACGTCCAGGGGGAAATGAAAAACTGTTTTTT
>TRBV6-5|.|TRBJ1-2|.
CASSYSAVLKSYGYTF
TGTGCCAGCAGTTACTCCGCCGTTCTTAAATCCTATGGCTACACCTTC
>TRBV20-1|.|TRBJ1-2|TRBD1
CSAVEGRVPGQGARNYGYTF
TGCAGTGCTGTCGAGGGGAGGGTTCCGGGACAGGGGGCCCGTAACTATGGCTACACCTTC
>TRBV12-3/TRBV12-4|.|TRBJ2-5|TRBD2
CASSPRVGGETQYF
TGTGCCAGCAGTCCCCGTGTGGGGGGGGAGACCCAGTACTTC
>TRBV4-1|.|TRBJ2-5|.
CASSRDSGTQYF
TGCGCCAGCAGCCGAGACAGCGGGACCCAGTACTTC
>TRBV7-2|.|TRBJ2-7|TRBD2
CASSRSGGSRYEQYF
TGTGCCAGCAGTCGTAGCGGGGGCAGCCGCTACGAGCAGTACTTC
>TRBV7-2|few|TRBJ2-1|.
CASSSPWTTNYNEQFF
TGTGCCAGCAGCTCCCCCTGGACCACCAATTACAATGAGCAGTTCTTC
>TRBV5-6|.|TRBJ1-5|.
CASSSEGIWPQHF
TGTGCCAGCAGCTCGGAAGGGATCTGGCCCCAGCATTTT
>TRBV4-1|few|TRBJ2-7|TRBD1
CASSQEDRVPYEQYF
TGCGCCAGCAGCCAAGAGGACAGGGTCCCCTACGAGCAGTACTTC